The 19 T cell receptor beta chains below all came from one sample that was sequenced in a study of blood T cell repertoires in COVID-19 (dated by TCRdb to the early 2020s). The library was produced with the immunoSEQ multiplex PCR assay. Here the immuneACCESS table is served through TCRdb, limited to in-frame sequences with V and J called. Missing clones are a known gap in these copies; in checked studies unresolved V genes cover under half, and the rest lacks a known reason. This sample gives about 200,000 clones in total; 75% to 90% of them show up just once. The ten largest clones represent approximately 4.8% of the sample. Sequencing was done on a sample of PBMCs or T cells enriched from blood (not recorded which). These receptors were obtained from a woman in her twenties or thirties who had been exposed to COVID-19.

The chain has TRBV7-6 and TRBJ2-4, with a weak D call TRBD2 (6 bases). V dropped 4 bases and J dropped 0 bases, with 13 bases sitting between them. The CDR3 runs 16 residues. CDR1 is SGHVS and CDR2 is FNYEAQ in the germline V gene. The CDR3 here is CASSSLEGSAKNIQYF. CDR3 sequence (DNA): TGTGCCAGCAGCTCCTTGGAGGGGTCAGCCAAAAACATTCAGTACTTC.

The gene calls are TRBV7-3 and TRBJ1-3, with 10 bases identical to TRBD1. The CDR3 runs 17 residues. Germline CDR1 reads SGHTA; CDR2 reads FQGTGA. V lost 5 bases and J lost 2; bases outside the gene matches: 9. CDR3 in amino acids: CASSPPLDRGPGNTIYF. CDR3 nucleotides: TGTGCCAGCAGCCCACCCCTCGACAGGGGGCCTGGAAACACCATATATTTT.

CDR3 in DNA: TGTGCCAGCAGCTTAGAGTTGTTGCGGGCCAATCAGCCCCAGCATTTT. Its protein product is CASSLELLRANQPQHF. The chain couples TRBV7-2 to TRBJ1-5, with D uncertain. With 1 base removed from V and 3 bases from J, the gap between germline ends came to 13 bases. CDR1 and CDR2 from the germline V gene are SGHTA and FQGNSA. This CDR3 is built from 16 residues.

The V and J genes are TRBV6-5 and TRBJ1-2; D remains unclear. The CDR3 covers 12 residues. Germline CDR1 is MNHEY and CDR2 is SVGAGI. Trimming cost V 8 bases and J 1 base, with 8 bases left between them. The CDR3 DNA reads as TGTGCCAGCGGGAGGGATAACTATGGCTACACCTTC. It codes for CASGRDNYGYTF.

This chain uses TRBV29-1 with TRBJ2-4; TRBD1 matches 9 bases. The junction had 15 bases not matched to a gene; V was cut back by 7 bases and J by 2 bases. This CDR3 spans 17 amino acids. Germline loops: CDR1 SQVTM, CDR2 ANQGSEA. DNA for the CDR3: TGCAGCGCTCCCCGCCGAACAGGGGGCCGGACCAAAAACATTCAGTACTTC. It encodes CSAPRRTGGRTKNIQYF.

V usage is TRBV5-4 and J usage is TRBJ1-1, with 7 bases fitting TRBD1. Germline V gene data show CDR1 as SGHNT and CDR2 as YYREEE (reference sequence). V was pared by 6 bases and J by 4 bases, with 18 bases of the junction left unmatched. This CDR3 is 17 amino acids long. CDR3 in amino acids: CASTNRQGKGLGTEAFF. CDR3 in DNA: TGTGCCAGCACCAATAGACAGGGAAAGGGATTGGGCACTGAAGCTTTCTTT.

This clone was detected only once. The chain has TRBV3-1 (or the pseudogene TRBV3-2) and TRBJ1-5; 10 nucleotides align to TRBD1. V dropped 5 bases and J dropped 0; count of bases not matched to a gene: 10. CDR3 length: 18 residues. Germline assignment: CDR1 LGHDT and CDR2 YNNKEL (reference sequence). The CDR3 region has the DNA TGTGCCAGCAGCGCCCGGGACAGGGGCCTCCATAGCAATCAGCCCCAGCATTTT. It codes for CASSARDRGLHSNQPQHF.

This chain connects TRBV28 to TRBJ1-2; D might be TRBD1 (6 bases). In germline, CDR1 is MDHEN, CDR2 SYDVKM. The CDR3 is 14 amino acids. Trimming took 7 bases from V and 1 from J, leaving 13 bases between them. The CDR3 spells CASITGQRNYGYTF. The CDR3 DNA reads as TGTGCCAGCATCACAGGACAGCGTAACTATGGCTACACCTTC.

In its sample, this clone was seen once. This sequence joins TRBV19 and TRBJ2-7; 11 bases are shared with TRBD1. The CDR3 runs to 15 residues. Germline trimming cut 7 bases from V and 4 bases from J; bases unmatched to any gene: 9. The germline V gene has CDR1 LNHDA and CDR2 SQIVND (reference sequence). The CDR3 DNA reads as TGTGCCAGTACCGCCGGGACAGGGGGTGGATACGAGCAGTACTTC. Its protein is CASTAGTGGGYEQYF. Combining the CDR3 with reference TRBV19 and TRBJ2-7 gives the whole variable domain DGGITQSPKYLFRKEGQNVTLSCEQNLNHDAMYWYRQDPGQGLRLIYYSQIVNDFQKGDIAEGYSVSREKKESFPLTVTSAQKNPTAFYLCASTAGTGGGYEQYFGPGTRLTVT.

In this sample, this clone turned up once. The genes are TRBV12-5 and TRBJ1-4; D might be TRBD1 (6 bases). Trimming took off 2 bases at V and 5 bases at J, with 12 bases between the two ends. CDR1 LGHNT and CDR2 FRNRAP come from the germline V gene. This CDR3 has 15 amino acids. The DNA of the CDR3 is TGTGCTAGTGGTTTGTCGGACAGACCAAATGAAAAACTGTTTTTT. Translating gives CASGLSDRPNEKLFF.

Only one count was recorded for this clone. J is TRBJ2-7 and V is TRBV11-3; 8 bases match TRBD1. The junction had 8 bases not matched to a gene; V was cut back by 1 base and J by 3 bases. The germline gives CDR1 SGHNT, CDR2 YENEEA. This CDR3 spans 16 amino acids. The CDR3 nucleotides are TGTGCCAGCAGCTTAGGTCCCCGGACAGGGATCTACGAGCAGTACTTC. Protein: CASSLGPRTGIYEQYF.

This chain connects TRBV29-1 to TRBJ1-5, with D possibly being TRBD1 (6 bases). Germline V gene lookup returns CDR1 SQVTM and CDR2 ANQGSEA. This CDR3 is 14 amino acids long. With 7 bases removed from V and 6 bases from J, the gap between germline ends came to 19 bases. As DNA, the CDR3 is TGCAGCGCTTCGGAGGGGGGGCACGGTCAGCCCCAGCATTTT. Translation: CSASEGGHGQPQHF.

The CDR3 loop is CASSIGAGGVYGYTF. For the CDR3, the DNA is TGTGCCAGTAGTATAGGGGCAGGGGGCGTCTATGGCTACACCTTC. The V gene is TRBV19, the J gene TRBJ1-2, with 8 bases that match TRBD1. The length of the CDR3 is 15 residues. Germline assignment: CDR1 LNHDA and CDR2 SQIVND (reference sequence). The ends lost 1 base at V and 4 bases at J; junction bases unmatched: 5.

This chain links TRBV5-4 with TRBJ2-1, with 11 bases aligning to TRBD2. The CDR3 sequence is 15 residues long. With V trimmed by 1 base and J by 5 bases, 2 bases remained unmatched. Germline V gene data show CDR1 as SGHNT and CDR2 as YYREEE (reference sequence). The CDR3 spells CASSLPTSGDNEQFF. In nucleotides, the CDR3 is TGTGCCAGCAGCTTGCCGACTAGCGGGGACAATGAGCAGTTCTTC.

This clone occurred once. The chain links TRBV28 to TRBJ1-5, with 8 positions matching TRBD1. The CDR3 is made up of 15 amino acids. Losses at the gene ends were 8 bases for V and 1 base for J; bases not matched to a gene: 7. Germline V gene lookup returns CDR1 MDHEN and CDR2 SYDVKM. The DNA for the CDR3 is TGTGCCAGCGTTTATGGGGACAGGAGCAATCAGCCCCAGCATTTT. Translation: CASVYGDRSNQPQHF.

The chain recombines TRBV3-1 (or the pseudogene TRBV3-2) with TRBJ2-3, with 10 bases aligning to TRBD2. V lost 1 base and J lost 0; bases outside the gene matches: 4. The CDR3 spans 17 residues. Germline CDR1 LGHDT, CDR2 YNNKEL (reference sequence). CDR3 loop: CASSQGWTSGSTDTQYF. The DNA of the CDR3 is TGTGCCAGCAGCCAAGGTTGGACTAGCGGTAGCACAGATACGCAGTATTTT.

This clone was observed a few times. The chain has TRBV3-1 (or the pseudogene TRBV3-2) and TRBJ2-2; D unresolved. V lost 5 bases and J lost 7, with 8 bases in between. CDR1 and CDR2 (germline): LGHDT, YNNKEL (reference sequence). The CDR3 runs to 12 residues. CDR3 coding DNA: TGTGCCAGCAGCTACAGAAGCGGGGAGCTGTTTTTT. Amino acid sequence: CASSYRSGELFF.

The genes are TRBV7-2 and TRBJ1-6; the D gene is possibly TRBD1 (6 bases). The CDR3 is 15 residues long. From germline, CDR1 is SGHTA and CDR2 FQGNSA. V lost 5 bases and J 10 bases, leaving 18 bases between the germline ends. The CDR3 region is CASSQSQGFGSPLHF. In DNA, the CDR3 is TGTGCCAGCAGCCAATCACAGGGTTTTGGATCACCCCTCCACTTT.

The rearrangement joins TRBV10-2 to TRBJ2-5; the D gene is possibly TRBD2 (6 bases). Trimming took off 6 bases at V and 2 bases at J, with 10 bases between the two ends. The CDR3 covers 13 residues. CDR1 is WSHSY and CDR2 is SAAADI in the germline V gene. In DNA, the CDR3 is TGCGCCAGCAGGCTGGCGGGGCAAGAGACCCAGTACTTC. It yields the protein CASRLAGQETQYF.